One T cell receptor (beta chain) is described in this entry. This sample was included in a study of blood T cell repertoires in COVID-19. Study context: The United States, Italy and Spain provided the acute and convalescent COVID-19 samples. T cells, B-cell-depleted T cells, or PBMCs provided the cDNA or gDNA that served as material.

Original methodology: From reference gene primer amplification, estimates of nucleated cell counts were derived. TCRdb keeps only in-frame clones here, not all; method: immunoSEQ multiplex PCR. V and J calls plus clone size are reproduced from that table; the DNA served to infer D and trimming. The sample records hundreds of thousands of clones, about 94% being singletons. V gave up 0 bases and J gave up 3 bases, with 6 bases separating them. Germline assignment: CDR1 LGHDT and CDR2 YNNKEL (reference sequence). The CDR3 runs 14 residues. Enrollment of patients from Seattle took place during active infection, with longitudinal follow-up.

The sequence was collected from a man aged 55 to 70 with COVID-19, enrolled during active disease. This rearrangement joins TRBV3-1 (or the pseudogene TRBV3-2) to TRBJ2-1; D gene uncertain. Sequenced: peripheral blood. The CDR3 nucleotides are TGTGCCAGCAGCCAAGAAAGAGGCTACAATGAGCAGTTCTTC. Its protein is CASSQERGYNEQFF.